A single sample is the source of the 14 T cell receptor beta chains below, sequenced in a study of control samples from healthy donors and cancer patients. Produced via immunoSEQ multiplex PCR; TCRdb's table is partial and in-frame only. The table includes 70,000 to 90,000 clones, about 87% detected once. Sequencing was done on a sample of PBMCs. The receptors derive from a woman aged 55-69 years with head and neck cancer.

In DNA form, the CDR3 reads TGTGCCTGGAGTGTAAGTGAGTCGGACCAGTACTTC. The encoded protein is CAWSVSESDQYF. The chain uses TRBV30 and TRBJ2-5; no clear D. This CDR3 is built from 12 residues. V was cut by 0 bases and J by 10 bases, with 12 bases left in between. Per the germline V gene, CDR1 is GTSNPN and CDR2 is SVGIG (reference sequence).

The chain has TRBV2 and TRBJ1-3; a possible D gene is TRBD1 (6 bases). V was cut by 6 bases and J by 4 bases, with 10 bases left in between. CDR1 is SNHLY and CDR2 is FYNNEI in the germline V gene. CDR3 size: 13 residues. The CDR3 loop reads CASRGDKGNTIYF. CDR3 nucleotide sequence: TGTGCCAGCAGGGGGGACAAAGGAAACACCATATATTTT.

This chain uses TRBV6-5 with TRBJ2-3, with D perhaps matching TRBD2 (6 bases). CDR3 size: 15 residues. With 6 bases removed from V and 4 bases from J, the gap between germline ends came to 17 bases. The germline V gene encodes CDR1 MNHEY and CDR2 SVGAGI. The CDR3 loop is CASRATRSGSDTQYF. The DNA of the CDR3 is TGTGCCAGCAGAGCGACTAGATCAGGTTCAGATACGCAGTATTTT.

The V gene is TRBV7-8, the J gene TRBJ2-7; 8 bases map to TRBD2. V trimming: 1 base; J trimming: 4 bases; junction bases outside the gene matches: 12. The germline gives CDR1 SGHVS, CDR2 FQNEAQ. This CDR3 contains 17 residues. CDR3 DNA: TGTGCCAGCAGCTTAGATACTAGCGGAGCTCCTTCGTACGAGCAGTACTTC. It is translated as CASSLDTSGAPSYEQYF.

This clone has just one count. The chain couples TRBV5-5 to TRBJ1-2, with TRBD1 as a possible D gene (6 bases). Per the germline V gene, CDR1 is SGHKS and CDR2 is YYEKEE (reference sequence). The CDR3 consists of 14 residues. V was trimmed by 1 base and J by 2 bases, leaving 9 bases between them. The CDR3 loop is CASSLSQGNYGYTF. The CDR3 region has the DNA TGTGCCAGCAGCTTGTCGCAGGGGAACTATGGCTACACCTTC.

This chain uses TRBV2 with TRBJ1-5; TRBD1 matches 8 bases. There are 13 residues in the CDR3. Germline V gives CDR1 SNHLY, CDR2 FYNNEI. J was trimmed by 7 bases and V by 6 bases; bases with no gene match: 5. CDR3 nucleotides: TGTGCCAGCAGATTCACAGGGGGACAGCCCCAGCATTTT. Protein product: CASRFTGGQPQHF.

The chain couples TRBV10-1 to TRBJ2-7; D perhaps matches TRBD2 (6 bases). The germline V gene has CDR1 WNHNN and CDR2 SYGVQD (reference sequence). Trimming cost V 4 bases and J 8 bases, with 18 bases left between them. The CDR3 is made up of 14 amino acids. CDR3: CASSGGDRAGKQYF. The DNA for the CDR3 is TGCGCCAGCAGTGGGGGGGACCGCGCTGGTAAGCAGTACTTC.

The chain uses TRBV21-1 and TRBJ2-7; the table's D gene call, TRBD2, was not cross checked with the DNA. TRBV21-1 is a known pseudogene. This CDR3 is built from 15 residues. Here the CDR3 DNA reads TGTGCCAGCAGCAAAGGTCTAGCTGATGAGGGCGAGCAGTACTTC. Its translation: CASSKGLADEGEQYF.

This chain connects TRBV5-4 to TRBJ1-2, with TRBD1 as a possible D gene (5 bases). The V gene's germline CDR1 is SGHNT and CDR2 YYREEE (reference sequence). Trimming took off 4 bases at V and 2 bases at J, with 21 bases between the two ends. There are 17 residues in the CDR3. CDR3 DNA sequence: TGTGCCAGCAGCCACCAAGGGTGGGGGGAGACGAACTATGGCTACACCTTC. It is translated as CASSHQGWGETNYGYTF.

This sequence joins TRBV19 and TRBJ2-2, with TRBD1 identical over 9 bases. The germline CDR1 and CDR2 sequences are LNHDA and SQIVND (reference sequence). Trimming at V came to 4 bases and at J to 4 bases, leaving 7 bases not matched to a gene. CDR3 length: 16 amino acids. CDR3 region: CASSTTGGVSTGELFF. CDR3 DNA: TGTGCCAGTAGTACCACAGGGGGCGTTAGCACCGGGGAGCTGTTTTTT.

CDR3 amino acids: CASSRDREGGTEAFF. CDR3 bases: TGTGCCAGTAGTAGGGACAGGGAAGGGGGTACTGAAGCTTTCTTT. The chain couples TRBV19 to TRBJ1-1; 9 bases are shared with TRBD1. Per the germline V gene, CDR1 is LNHDA and CDR2 is SQIVND (reference sequence). This CDR3 has 15 residues. J was trimmed by 5 bases and V by 4 bases; bases with no gene match: 8.

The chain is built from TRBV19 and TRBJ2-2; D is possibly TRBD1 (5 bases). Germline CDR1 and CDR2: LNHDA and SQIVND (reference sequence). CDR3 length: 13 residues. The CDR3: CASVDTNTGELFF. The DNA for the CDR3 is TGTGCAAGCGTGGACACTAACACCGGGGAGCTGTTTTTT.

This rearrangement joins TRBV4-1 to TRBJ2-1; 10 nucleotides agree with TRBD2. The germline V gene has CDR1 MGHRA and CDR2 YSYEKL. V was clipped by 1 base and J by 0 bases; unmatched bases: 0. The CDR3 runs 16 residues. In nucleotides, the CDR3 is TGCGCCAGCAGCCAAGGACTAGCGGGCTCCTACAATGAGCAGTTCTTC. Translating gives CASSQGLAGSYNEQFF.

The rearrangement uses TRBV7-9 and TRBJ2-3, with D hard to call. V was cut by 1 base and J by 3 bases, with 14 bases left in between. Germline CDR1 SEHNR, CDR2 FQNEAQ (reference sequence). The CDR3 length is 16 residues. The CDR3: CASSLDYRVGTDTQYF. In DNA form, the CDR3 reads TGTGCCAGCAGCTTAGATTATCGGGTCGGAACAGATACGCAGTATTTT.